What follows are 2 T cell receptor beta chains derived from one specimen sequenced in a study of T cells in Graves' hyperthyroidism and ophthalmopathy. Amplified regions were TCR beta CDR3 sequences from RNA transcripts. The primer set for the first-round RT-PCR of the TCR CDR3 was HTBI. One entry per CDR3 protein results from TCRdb running MiXCR on the multiplex PCR reads. The sample shows approximately 370,000 distinct CDR3 sequences, just under 15% of them seen only once. Input material: blood. All receptors come from a woman aged 25 to 39 with Graves' hyperthyroidism.

This clonotype appeared a few times. V is TRBV7-8 and J is TRBJ2-2; 7 bases are shared with TRBD1. Trimming cost V 10 bases and J 0 bases; bases outside gene matches: 11. The CDR3 runs to 16 residues. Germline CDR1 SGHVS, CDR2 FQNEAQ. The DNA of the CDR3 is TGTGCCACGAAGACGATGGGACAGACGAACACCGGGGAGCTGTTTTTT. It specifies CATKTMGQTNTGELFF.

In its sample, this clonotype was seen many times. The chain is built from TRBV5-1 and TRBJ2-7; 7 nucleotides agree with TRBD2. The CDR3 consists of 15 residues. Germline trimming cut 3 bases from V and 5 bases from J; bases unmatched to any gene: 11. Germline CDR1 and CDR2: SGHRS and YFSETQ. CDR3 sequence: CASSSGGGVGHEQYF. CDR3 DNA: TGCGCCAGCAGCTCCGGCGGGGGAGTCGGGCACGAGCAGTACTTC.